The 21 T cell receptor beta chains presented below share a single source sample, sequenced in a study of blood T cell repertoires in COVID-19. The assay was immunoSEQ multiplex PCR, and TCRdb's table has in-frame clones only and misses some. Among roughly 90,000 clones listed, around 85% were seen once. Sequences were obtained from peripheral blood. The receptors shown here come from a human donor in a cohort sampled during active COVID-19.

In DNA, the CDR3 is TGCGCCAGCAGCTCAGACCCGGGGTCCTACGAGCAGTACTTC. This sequence encodes CASSSDPGSYEQYF. The chain has TRBV5-1 and TRBJ2-7; D perhaps matches TRBD2 (5 bases). Germline CDR1 and CDR2: SGHRS and YFSETQ. The CDR3 is 14 residues long. V was trimmed by 3 bases and J by 1 base, leaving 11 bases between them.

This clone was recorded a few times. The chain recombines TRBV7-9 with TRBJ2-5; TRBD1 matches 10 bases. The length of the CDR3 is 16 residues. Germline lookup yields CDR1 SEHNR and CDR2 FQNEAQ (reference sequence). The junction had 6 bases not matched to a gene; V was cut back by 4 bases and J by 1 base. The CDR3 loop is CASSYGDRGLQETQYF. CDR3 nucleotide sequence: TGTGCCAGCAGCTACGGGGACAGGGGCCTCCAAGAGACCCAGTACTTC.

The V and J genes are TRBV15 and TRBJ2-1; 14 bases agree with TRBD2. Germline CDR1 reads LNHNV; CDR2 reads YYDKDF (reference sequence). Losses at the gene ends were 1 base for V and 10 bases for J; bases not matched to a gene: 6. CDR3 length equals 16 residues. CDR3 loop: CATSRVGTSGGREQFF. The CDR3 coding sequence is TGTGCCACCAGCAGAGTAGGGACTAGCGGGGGAAGGGAGCAGTTCTTC.

The chain links TRBV11-3 to TRBJ1-1; D not certain. Germline loops: CDR1 SGHNT, CDR2 YENEEA. V lost 5 bases and J lost 1, with 8 bases in between. The CDR3 is 13 residues long. The CDR3 loop reads CASSQTPNTEAFF. In DNA form, the CDR3 reads TGTGCCAGCAGCCAGACACCGAACACTGAAGCTTTCTTT.

The chain uses TRBV6-6 and TRBJ2-2; 7 positions match TRBD2. CDR3 length: 13 residues. The V gene's germline CDR1 is MNHNY and CDR2 SVGAGI (reference sequence). The V and J ends lost 0 bases and 12 bases, in that order; junction bases with no gene match: 4. CDR3 nucleotide sequence: TGTGCCAGCAGTTACTCGGGGGGGGGACAGCTGTTTTTT. Its protein product is CASSYSGGGQLFF.

CDR3: CATSDLYQGGPEAFF. Written as DNA, the CDR3 is TGTGCCACCAGTGACCTTTATCAGGGGGGCCCTGAAGCTTTCTTT. The chain links TRBV24-1 to TRBJ1-1, with TRBD1 matching over 7 bases. Germline lookup yields CDR1 KGHDR and CDR2 SFDVKD. After removal of 4 bases from V and 6 bases from J, the junction contained 10 bases not matched to a gene. The CDR3 has 15 residues.

The rearrangement links TRBV2 to TRBJ1-3, with D uncertain. Germline lookup yields CDR1 SNHLY and CDR2 FYNNEI. V was clipped by 4 bases and J by 8 bases, with 9 bases between them. The CDR3 is 12 residues long. The CDR3 sequence is CASSVNGDTIYF. CDR3 nucleotides: TGTGCCAGCAGTGTCAACGGGGACACCATATATTTT.

The chain couples TRBV19 to TRBJ1-1, with D maybe TRBD1 (5 bases). CDR1 LNHDA and CDR2 SQIVND come from the germline V gene (reference sequence). V lost 3 bases, J lost 1 base, and 9 bases lay in between. The CDR3 extends over 14 amino acids. CDR3 region: CASSIRDPNTEAFF. CDR3 DNA: TGTGCCAGTAGTATCAGGGATCCGAACACTGAAGCTTTCTTT.

The V gene is TRBV7-8, the J gene TRBJ2-1; D might be TRBD1 (5 bases). Trimming removed 3 bases from V and 8 bases from J, with 11 bases in between. The CDR3 contains 13 residues. Looked up from germline, CDR1 is SGHVS and CDR2 is FQNEAQ. The CDR3 spells CASSLRQQHEQFF. CDR3 in DNA: TGTGCCAGCAGCTTGAGACAGCAGCATGAGCAGTTCTTC.

This chain uses TRBV9 with TRBJ2-7; the D gene is possibly TRBD2 (6 bases). This CDR3 is 14 amino acids long. CDR1 and CDR2 from the germline V gene are SGDLS and YYNGEE. V was cut by 0 bases and J by 5 bases, with 12 bases left in between. The CDR3 DNA is TGTGCCAGCAGCGTAGGGAGCCGGAGGGACGAGCAGTACTTC. Translating it yields CASSVGSRRDEQYF.

The chain recombines TRBV19 with TRBJ2-5; 8 positions match TRBD1. The CDR3 covers 17 residues. J gave up 2 bases and V 1 base, and 9 bases lay outside the gene matches. Germline CDR1 and CDR2: LNHDA and SQIVND (reference sequence). CDR3 sequence reads: CASSIGAPTGAQETQYF. The CDR3 DNA reads as TGTGCCAGTAGTATAGGCGCCCCGACAGGGGCTCAAGAGACCCAGTACTTC.

This clone was seen once. This sequence joins TRBV19 and TRBJ1-4; tentative D call: TRBD1 (6 bases). The CDR3 contains 14 residues. V gave up 4 bases and J gave up 2 bases, with 8 bases separating them. Germline CDR1 reads LNHDA; CDR2 reads SQIVND (reference sequence). CDR3 sequence reads: CASSKDSTNEKLFF. CDR3 coding DNA: TGTGCCAGTAGTAAGGACAGTACTAATGAAAAACTGTTTTTT. Together with reference TRBV19 and TRBJ1-4, the CDR3 gives the full variable domain: DGGITQSPKYLFRKEGQNVTLSCEQNLNHDAMYWYRQDPGQGLRLIYYSQIVNDFQKGDIAEGYSVSREKKESFPLTVTSAQKNPTAFYLCASSKDSTNEKLFFGSGTQLSVL.

CDR3 sequence reads: CASSLRGRNEQFF. CDR3 in DNA: TGTGCCAGCAGTTTAAGGGGTAGGAATGAGCAGTTCTTC. The chain employs TRBV28 and TRBJ2-1; TRBD1 might be the D (5 bases). Trimming removed 2 bases at V and 7 bases at J, with 9 bases between. Germline CDR1 is MDHEN and CDR2 is SYDVKM. The CDR3 runs 13 residues. Supplemented by reference TRBV28 and TRBJ2-1, the full variable domain reads DVKVTQSSRYLVKRTGEKVFLECVQDMDHENMFWYRQDPGLGLRLIYFSYDVKMKEKGDIPEGYSVSREKKERFSLILESASTNQTSMYLCASSLRGRNEQFFGPGTRLTVL.

The chain couples TRBV6-5 to TRBJ2-2, with D possibly matching TRBD2 (5 bases). In germline, CDR1 is MNHEY, CDR2 SVGAGI. The CDR3 covers 16 residues. The ends were cut back, 2 bases at V and 5 bases at J, with 15 bases in the middle. The CDR3 loop is CASSYNGVTGTGELFF. The CDR3 DNA is TGTGCCAGCAGTTACAACGGGGTAACGGGGACCGGGGAGCTGTTTTTT.

This clone was counted once. The chain carries TRBV6-5 and TRBJ2-5, with D maybe TRBD2 (7 bases). V was shortened by 7 bases and J by 1 base, with 13 bases between the two germline ends. The CDR3 contains 14 residues. Germline assignment: CDR1 MNHEY and CDR2 SVGAGI. The chain's CDR3 is CASTRGGAQETQYF. CDR3 DNA: TGTGCCAGCACCCGAGGGGGGGCCCAAGAGACCCAGTACTTC.

The V and J genes are TRBV6-2 or TRBV6-3 and TRBJ2-7; tentatively, D is TRBD1 (6 bases). Germline CDR1 is MNHEY and CDR2 is SVGEGT. This CDR3 spans 12 amino acids. Deletions cut 5 bases from V and 6 bases from J, with 11 bases between. The CDR3, as DNA: TGTGCCAGCAGTACAGGGCCCTCCGAGCAGTACTTC. It codes for CASSTGPSEQYF.

The chain combines TRBV24-1 with TRBJ2-1, with 14 nucleotides matching TRBD2. Germline CDR1 and CDR2: KGHDR and SFDVKD. Unmatched junction bases numbered 9, after V lost 4 bases and J lost 8 bases. This CDR3 spans 17 amino acids. The chain's CDR3 is CATSDPGTSGRSHEQFF. CDR3 bases: TGTGCCACCAGTGACCCCGGGACTAGCGGGAGATCGCATGAGCAGTTCTTC.

The rearrangement links TRBV28 to TRBJ1-2; 9 bases match TRBD1. The CDR3 contains 16 residues. Trimming cost V 4 bases and J 0 bases; bases outside gene matches: 6. In germline, CDR1 is MDHEN, CDR2 SYDVKM. This chain's CDR3 is CASSSSTGGANYGYTF. Written as DNA, the CDR3 is TGTGCCAGCAGTTCTTCCACAGGGGGCGCTAACTATGGCTACACCTTC.

The chain is built from TRBV25-1 and TRBJ2-2; no clear D. The ends were cut back, 8 bases at V and 1 base at J, with 8 bases in the middle. Germline V gene data show CDR1 as MGHDK and CDR2 as SYGVNS. The CDR3 has 13 residues. For the CDR3, the DNA is TGTGCCAGCCGCCTAAGGAACACCGGGGAGCTGTTTTTT. It specifies CASRLRNTGELFF.

The rearrangement uses TRBV15 and TRBJ2-3, with D uncertain. Trimming removed 3 bases from V and 3 bases from J, with 13 bases in between. This CDR3 has 15 amino acids. Germline values: CDR1 LNHNV, CDR2 YYDKDF (reference sequence). Here the CDR3 reads CATSRTERGTDTQYF. The CDR3 nucleotides read TGTGCCACCAGCAGGACTGAACGTGGGACAGATACGCAGTATTTT.

The chain recombines TRBV5-6 with TRBJ1-5; D unresolved. V was trimmed by 1 base and J by 3 bases, leaving 11 bases between them. Germline-derived CDR1 and CDR2 are SGHDT and YYEEEE. The CDR3 is made up of 15 amino acids. The CDR3 nucleotides are TGTGCCAGCAGCTTGAGCCTGGGCAACAATCAGCCCCAGCATTTT. As protein: CASSLSLGNNQPQHF.